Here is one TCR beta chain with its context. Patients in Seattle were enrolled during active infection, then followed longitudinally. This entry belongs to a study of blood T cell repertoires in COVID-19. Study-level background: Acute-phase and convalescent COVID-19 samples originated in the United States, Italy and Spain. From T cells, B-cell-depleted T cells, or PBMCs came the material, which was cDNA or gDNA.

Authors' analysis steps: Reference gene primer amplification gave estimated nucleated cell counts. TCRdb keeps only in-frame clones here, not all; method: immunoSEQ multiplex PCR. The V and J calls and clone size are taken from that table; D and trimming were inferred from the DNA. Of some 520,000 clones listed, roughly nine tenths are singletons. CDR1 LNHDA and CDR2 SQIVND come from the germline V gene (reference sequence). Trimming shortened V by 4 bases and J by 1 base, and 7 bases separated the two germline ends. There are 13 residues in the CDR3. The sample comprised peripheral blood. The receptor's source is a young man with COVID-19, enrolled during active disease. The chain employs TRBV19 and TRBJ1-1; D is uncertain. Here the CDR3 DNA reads TGTGCCAGTAGTAAACGAGAGAACACTGAAGCTTTCTTT. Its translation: CASSKRENTEAFF.